A selection of T cell receptor beta chains follows, all from one sample in a study of shared clonotypes between healthy human individuals. Assay used: immunoSEQ multiplex PCR; TCRdb lists only in-frame clones, some missing. This sample carries some 980,000 clones, 60% to 85% of them seen once, and the ten largest clones take approximately 1.5%. Sequencing was carried out using memory CD4+ T cells sorted from blood. The origin of the receptors is a man between 18 and 29 years old in good health. Each CDR3 is given with its conserved first and last residue. D genes are given only for firm matches. For some rows the clone size is stated as once, few or many, or as a class when expanded; others skip it.

clone_size d_call j_call v_call cdr3_aa cdr3_nt
. . TRBJ1-5 TRBV5-1 CASSLRRVRYQPQHF TGCGCCAGCAGCTTGAGACGGGTTCGTTATCAGCCCCAGCATTTT
few . TRBJ2-3 TRBV7-2 CASSLDWTDTQYF TGTGCCAGCAGCCTCGACTGGACAGATACGCAGTATTTT
few . TRBJ1-1 TRBV30 CAWSAGHTEAFF TGTGCCTGGAGTGCGGGTCACACTGAAGCTTTCTTT
. . TRBJ1-2 TRBV4-3 CASSLRPGPGDYGYTF TGCGCCAGCAGCCTTCGTCCGGGCCCTGGGGACTATGGCTACACCTTC
few TRBD2 TRBJ2-3 TRBV10-3 CAISLSSGGTPDTQYF TGTGCCATCAGCCTTTCTAGCGGGGGCACCCCAGATACGCAGTATTTT
. TRBD2 TRBJ2-3 TRBV6-6 CASSQGLAESTDTQYF TGTGCCAGCAGCCAGGGACTAGCGGAGTCCACAGATACGCAGTATTTT
. . TRBJ1-1 TRBV5-6 CASSLWGLMNTEAFF TGTGCCAGCAGCTTGTGGGGACTAATGAACACTGAAGCTTTCTTT
many . TRBJ1-1 TRBV14 CASSQDAGTVDTEAFF TGTGCCAGCAGCCAAGATGCGGGGACGGTAGACACTGAAGCTTTCTTT
many TRBD1 TRBJ2-7 TRBV19 CASSAGQAYEQYF TGTGCCAGTAGTGCTGGACAGGCCTACGAGCAGTACTTC
. TRBD1 TRBJ1-2 TRBV5-1 CASSPGQGAGGYTF TGCGCCAGCAGCCCGGGACAGGGGGCGGGTGGCTACACCTTC
. . TRBJ2-1 TRBV7-2 CASSPSRGSSYNEQFF TGTGCCAGCAGTCCCAGCCGGGGTAGCTCCTACAATGAGCAGTTCTTC
. . TRBJ1-3 TRBV5-6 CASSLFDFSGNTIYF TGTGCCAGCAGCTTGTTTGATTTCTCTGGAAACACCATATATTTT
. . TRBJ2-6 TRBV7-9 CASSPQGSYVLTF TGTGCCAGCAGCCCCCAAGGTTCTTACGTCCTGACTTTC
. . TRBJ2-7 TRBV6-1 CASSEIGNSPYF TGTGCCAGCAGTGAAATAGGGAACAGTCCGTACTTC
few . TRBJ2-7 TRBV7-9 CASSSGTSTTNEQYF TGTGCCAGCAGCTCCGGTACTTCAACCACGAACGAGCAGTACTTC
. . TRBJ2-3 TRBV9 CASSVAGEGTDTQYF TGTGCCAGCAGCGTAGCGGGAGAGGGTACAGATACGCAGTATTTT
. . TRBJ2-7 TRBV30 CALSTPQTAGPYEQYF TGTGCCTTATCCACCCCACAGACCGCGGGACCCTACGAGCAGTACTTC
. TRBD1 TRBJ1-2 TRBV27 CASSRGDRFYGYTF TGTGCCAGCAGTAGAGGGGACAGGTTCTATGGCTACACCTTC
. TRBD1 TRBJ2-1 TRBV28 CASRGTGGYNEQFF TGTGCCAGCAGGGGGACAGGAGGTTACAATGAGCAGTTCTTC
. TRBD2 TRBJ2-1 TRBV10-2 CASSGSSGRKYNEQFF TGCGCCAGCAGTGGGTCCAGCGGGAGGAAGTACAATGAGCAGTTCTTC
. . TRBJ2-1 TRBV4-3 CASSQDRPIYNEQFF TGCGCCAGCAGCCAAGATCGGCCAATCTACAATGAGCAGTTCTTC
. TRBD1 TRBJ1-4 TRBV25-1 CASSEFGQVEKLFF TGTGCCAGCAGTGAATTCGGACAGGTGGAAAAACTGTTTTTT
. . TRBJ2-5 TRBV10-3 CAISARGDKETQYF TGTGCCATCAGTGCCAGGGGAGATAAGGAGACCCAGTACTTC
many . TRBJ1-5 TRBV28 CASTTDSNQPQHF TGTGCCAGCACGACAGATAGCAATCAGCCCCAGCATTTT
. . TRBJ1-1 TRBV4-3 CASSQDGGLGTAFF TGCGCCAGCAGCCAAGACGGGGGCCTTGGGACAGCTTTCTTT
. . TRBJ1-2 TRBV7-2 CASSLIEYRESWGYTF TGTGCCAGCAGCTTGATAGAGTACAGGGAGTCGTGGGGCTACACCTTC
. . TRBJ2-7 TRBV5-1 CASSVRGEGFYEQYF TGCGCCAGCAGCGTACGCGGAGAGGGGTTCTACGAGCAGTACTTC
once TRBD1 TRBJ2-1 TRBV2 CASSEEGTGGNEQFF TGTGCCAGCAGTGAAGAAGGGACAGGGGGGAATGAGCAGTTCTTC
. . TRBJ2-2 TRBV9 CASSVGNSYTGELFF TGTGCCAGCAGCGTAGGTAACAGCTACACCGGGGAGCTGTTTTTT
. . TRBJ2-7 TRBV28 CASIQPGSYEQYF TGTGCCAGCATTCAGCCGGGATCCTACGAGCAGTACTTC
. TRBD1 TRBJ1-2 TRBV29-1 CNVEDKGQGHYGYTF TGCAACGTTGAAGATAAGGGACAGGGTCACTATGGCTACACCTTC
. . TRBJ1-3 TRBV9 CASSVAGTATGNTIYF TGTGCCAGCAGCGTAGCAGGGACGGCGACCGGAAACACCATATATTTT
. . TRBJ2-4 TRBV11-2 CASSQAAAYLAKNIQYF TGTGCCAGCAGCCAGGCAGCGGCCTATTTAGCCAAAAACATTCAGTACTTC
. TRBD1 TRBJ1-1 TRBV5-1 CASSQQGNRIEAFF TGCGCCAGCAGCCAACAGGGGAATCGAATTGAAGCTTTCTTT
few . TRBJ2-5 TRBV2 CASSRAWGETQYF TGTGCCAGCAGTAGGGCTTGGGGAGAGACCCAGTACTTC
. . TRBJ2-2 TRBV13 CASSLLTKNTGELFF TGTGCCAGCAGCTTACTAACTAAAAACACCGGGGAGCTGTTTTTT
few . TRBJ1-5 TRBV19 CASSIGGHNQPQHF TGTGCCAGTAGTATAGGCGGTCACAATCAGCCCCAGCATTTT
. . TRBJ2-1 TRBV27 CASSLRGYSYNEQFF TGTGCCAGCAGTTTACGCGGTTACTCCTACAATGAGCAGTTCTTC
. TRBD1 TRBJ2-5 TRBV28 CASSTSSGGQTQYF TGTGCCAGCAGCACGAGCTCAGGGGGTCAGACCCAGTACTTC
. . TRBJ2-3 TRBV7-8 CASSLAESATQYF TGTGCCAGCAGCTTAGCGGAGAGCGCCACGCAGTATTTT
. . TRBJ2-7 TRBV4-1 CASSQDRAPRGRSDYEQYF TGCGCCAGCAGCCAAGATCGAGCCCCCAGGGGTCGCAGTGATTACGAGCAGTACTTC
many TRBD2 TRBJ2-4 TRBV28 CASSPGLAGGPSKNIQYF TGTGCCAGCAGTCCGGGACTAGCGGGGGGGCCCTCCAAAAACATTCAGTACTTC
. TRBD2 TRBJ2-2 TRBV5-1 CASSWTSGGNTGELFF TGCGCCAGCAGCTGGACTAGCGGGGGTAACACCGGGGAGCTGTTTTTT
. . TRBJ2-7 TRBV7-9 CASSLAAGAYEQYF TGTGCCAGCAGCTTAGCGGCCGGAGCCTACGAGCAGTACTTC
. . TRBJ2-7 TRBV6-1 CASSEETPYEQYF TGTGCCAGCAGTGAAGAAACCCCCTACGAGCAGTACTTC
. . TRBJ1-6 TRBV27 CASSLPGEDNSPLHF TGTGCCAGCAGTCTCCCGGGGGAGGATAATTCACCCCTCCACTTT
. . TRBJ1-1 TRBV7-9 CASSLDQNTEAFF TGTGCCAGCAGCTTGGACCAGAACACTGAAGCTTTCTTT
. . TRBJ1-2 TRBV5-4 CASSLWGSGYTF TGTGCCAGCAGCTTGTGGGGTAGCGGCTACACCTTC
. . TRBJ1-6 TRBV2 CASSDRLTGVSNSPLHF TGTGCCAGCAGTGACAGGTTGACAGGTGTTTCGAATTCACCCCTCCACTTT
few TRBD1 TRBJ1-1 TRBV30 CAWSGDRGLRGEAFF TGTGCCTGGAGTGGGGACAGGGGGCTTCGTGGTGAAGCTTTCTTT
once . TRBJ1-2 TRBV25-1 CASSELGPTMGYTF TGTGCCAGCAGTGAATTAGGACCTACTATGGGCTACACCTTC
once . TRBJ2-2 TRBV7-9 CASTPGIGTGSSGELFF TGTGCCAGCACCCCGGGGATCGGAACAGGGAGCAGCGGGGAGCTGTTTTTT
once . TRBJ1-1 TRBV19 CASKSGGEAFF TGTGCCAGTAAGTCGGGGGGCGAAGCTTTCTTT
. . TRBJ2-1 TRBV5-4 CASSWGGTTYNEQFF TGTGCCAGCAGCTGGGGCGGGACCACATACAATGAGCAGTTCTTC
. TRBD1 TRBJ2-5 TRBV7-9 CASSPGQGTETQYF TGTGCCAGCAGCCCCGGACAGGGTACGGAGACCCAGTACTTC
. TRBD1 TRBJ2-1 TRBV15 CAIPGQGTYEQFF TGTGCCATTCCGGGACAGGGTACCTACGAGCAGTTCTTC
. . TRBJ2-2 TRBV5-6 CASSPRSTGELFF TGTGCCAGCAGCCCACGGAGCACCGGGGAGCTGTTTTTT
. . TRBJ1-3 TRBV5-5 CASSLGPTGNTIYF TGTGCCAGCAGCTTGGGTCCTACCGGAAACACCATATATTTT